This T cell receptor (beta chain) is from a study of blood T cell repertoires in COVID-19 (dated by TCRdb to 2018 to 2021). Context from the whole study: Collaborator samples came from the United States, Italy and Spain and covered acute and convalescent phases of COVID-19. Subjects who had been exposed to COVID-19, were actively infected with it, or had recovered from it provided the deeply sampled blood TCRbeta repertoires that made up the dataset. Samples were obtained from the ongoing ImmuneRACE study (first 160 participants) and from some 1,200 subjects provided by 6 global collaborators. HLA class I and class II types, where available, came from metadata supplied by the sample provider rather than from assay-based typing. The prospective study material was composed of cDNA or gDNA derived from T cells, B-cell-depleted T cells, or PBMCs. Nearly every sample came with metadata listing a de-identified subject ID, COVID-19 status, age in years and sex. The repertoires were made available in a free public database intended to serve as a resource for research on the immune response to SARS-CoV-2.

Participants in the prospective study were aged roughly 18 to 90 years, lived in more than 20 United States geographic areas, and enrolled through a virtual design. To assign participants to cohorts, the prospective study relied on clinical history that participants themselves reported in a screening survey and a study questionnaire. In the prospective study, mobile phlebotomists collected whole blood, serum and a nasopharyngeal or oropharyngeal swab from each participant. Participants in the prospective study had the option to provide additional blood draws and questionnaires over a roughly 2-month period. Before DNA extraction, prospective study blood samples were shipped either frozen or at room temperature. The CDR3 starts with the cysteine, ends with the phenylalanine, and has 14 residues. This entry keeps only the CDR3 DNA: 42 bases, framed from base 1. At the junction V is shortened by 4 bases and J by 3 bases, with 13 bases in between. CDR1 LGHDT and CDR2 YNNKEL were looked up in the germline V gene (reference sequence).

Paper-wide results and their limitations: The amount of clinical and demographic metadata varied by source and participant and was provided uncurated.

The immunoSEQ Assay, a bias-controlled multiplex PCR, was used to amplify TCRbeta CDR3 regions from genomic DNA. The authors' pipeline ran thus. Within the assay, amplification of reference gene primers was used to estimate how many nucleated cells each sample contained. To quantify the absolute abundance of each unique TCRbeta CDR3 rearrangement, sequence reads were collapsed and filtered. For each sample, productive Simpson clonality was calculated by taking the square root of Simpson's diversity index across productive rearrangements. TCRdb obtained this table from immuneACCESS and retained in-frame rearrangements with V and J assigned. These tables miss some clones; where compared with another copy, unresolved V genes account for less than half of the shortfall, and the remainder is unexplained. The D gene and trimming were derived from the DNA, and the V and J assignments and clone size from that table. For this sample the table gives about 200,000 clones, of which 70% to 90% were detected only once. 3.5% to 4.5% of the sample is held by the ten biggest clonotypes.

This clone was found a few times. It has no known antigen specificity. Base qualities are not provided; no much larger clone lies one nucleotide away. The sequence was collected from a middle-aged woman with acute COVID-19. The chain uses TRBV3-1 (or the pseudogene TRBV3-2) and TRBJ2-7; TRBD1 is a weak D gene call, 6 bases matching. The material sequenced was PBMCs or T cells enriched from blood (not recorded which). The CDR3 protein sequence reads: CASSPLVQGYEQYF. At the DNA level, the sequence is TGTGCCAGCAGCCCTTTAGTACAGGGCTACGAGCAGTACTTC.